These 7 T cell receptor beta chains came from one sample sequenced in a study of Ad26.COV2.S vaccination and SARS-CoV-2 variants. Treatment reported: some 19 received Ad26.COV2.S at low or high dose, single or two shots; roughly 5 received placebo; per-sample allocation not given. Samples analyzed were those drawn on day 63 after the first vaccine or placebo injection. Data came from immunoSEQ multiplex PCR; TCRdb stores just in-frame clones and leaves some out. Among some 350,000 clones listed, about nine tenths were seen once. The starting material was peripheral blood, obtained in a trial of Ad26.COV2.S vaccine versus placebo. All receptors come from a person aged 18-60 years who received the Ad26.COV2.S COVID-19 vaccine or a placebo.

The V call is TRBV6-2 or TRBV6-3, the J call TRBJ1-1, with TRBD1 identical over 8 bases. Germline lookup yields CDR1 MNHEY and CDR2 SVGEGT. The CDR3 totals 17 residues. V shed 2 bases, J shed 1 base, and the junction held 9 bases outside the gene matches. The CDR3 reads CASSYVPGGKQNTEAFF. In DNA form, the CDR3 reads TGTGCCAGCAGTTACGTTCCAGGGGGCAAACAGAACACTGAAGCTTTCTTT.

The chain employs TRBV10-2 and TRBJ1-2; no firm D call. The V end lost 6 bases, the J end lost 1 base, and 9 bases lay between the germline ends. From germline, CDR1 is WSHSY and CDR2 SAAADI. There are 13 residues in the CDR3. The CDR3 coding sequence is TGCGCCAGCAGCCCCGGGGTTAACTATGGCTACACCTTC. This encodes CASSPGVNYGYTF.

The genes are TRBV4-3 and TRBJ2-1; 11 bases agree with TRBD2. From germline, CDR1 is LGHNA and CDR2 YSLEER. Trimming at V came to 0 bases and at J to 7 bases, leaving 8 bases not matched to a gene. The CDR3 extends over 17 amino acids. CDR3 in amino acids: CASSQDSGGGFSNEQFF. As DNA, the CDR3 is TGCGCCAGCAGCCAAGATAGCGGGGGGGGCTTTTCGAATGAGCAGTTCTTC.

This clone turned up a few times. The J gene is TRBJ2-2, the V gene TRBV9; TRBD1 agrees at 10 bases. The CDR3 length is 20 residues. The V and J ends lost 0 bases and 3 bases, in that order; junction bases with no gene match: 14. The germline CDR1 and CDR2 sequences are SGDLS and YYNGEE. CDR3 DNA sequence: TGTGCCAGCAGCGTAGGTCTGGGACAGGGGTATGGTAGCGACACCGGGGAGCTGTTTTTT. Amino acids: CASSVGLGQGYGSDTGELFF. Full variable domain (outside the CDR3, taken from reference TRBV9 and TRBJ2-2): DSGVTQTPKHLITATGQRVTLRCSPRSGDLSVYWYQQSLDQGLQFLIQYYNGEERAKGNILERFSAQQFPDLHSELNLSSLELGDSALYFCASSVGLGQGYGSDTGELFFGEGSRLTVL.

V and J are TRBV29-1 and TRBJ2-1, with D possibly called TRBD1 or TRBD2 (6 bases each). The V end was cut by 6 bases, the J end by 5 bases, with 17 bases between. The CDR3 runs to 14 residues. Germline CDR1 SQVTM, CDR2 ANQGSEA. CDR3 DNA: TGCAGCGTCGTTTGGGGGGCTACTAACAATGAGCAGTTCTTC. Encoded protein: CSVVWGATNNEQFF.

The chain employs TRBV25-1 and TRBJ1-4; D ambiguous. Trimming removed 3 bases at V and 7 bases at J, with 15 bases between. Germline values: CDR1 MGHDK, CDR2 SYGVNS. There are 15 residues in the CDR3. The DNA for the CDR3 is TGTGCCAGCAGTGACGCCGACGCGGTAGGTGAAAAACTGTTTTTT. Its translation is CASSDADAVGEKLFF.

The chain links TRBV27 to TRBJ2-7; TRBD1 aligns across 10 bases. From germline, CDR1 is MNHEY and CDR2 SMNVEV (reference sequence). The CDR3 has 14 amino acids. V lost 4 bases to trimming and J lost 6 bases; unmatched junction nucleotides: 6. The CDR3 spells CASSSRDRGVEQYV. The CDR3 DNA sequence: TGTGCCAGCAGTTCCCGGGACAGGGGAGTCGAGCAGTACGTC.